This TCR beta chain stems from a study of identical twins (dated by TCRdb to 2016 to 2017). Study-wide context: To test whether fetal clonotypes persist, the study used deep sequencing on TCR alpha and beta repertoires from monozygotic twins, unrelated adults of various ages, and cord blood. Replicate twin experiments were performed at different times using different library preparation protocols to rule out contamination.

To note about this clonotype: Its antigen is still unknown. No clone much larger than this one lies a single base away; base qualities are absent.

The germline V gene (reference sequence) sets CDR1 to DFQATT and CDR2 to SNEGSKA. The CDR3 holds 11 amino acids from the cysteine to the phenylalanine. The only DNA kept is the CDR3, 33 bases in frame from the first base. Trimming at the junction amounts to 6 bases on V and 5 bases on J, and the germline ends lie 10 bases apart. Library creation used 5' RACE. These reads were obtained on an Illumina HiSeq 2000. A universal primer binding site was added through template switching, and the final cDNA carried a unique molecular identifier so that TCR cDNA molecules could be counted accurately. Specific primers in the conserved constant-segment region were used to synthesize first-strand cDNA for the TCR alpha and beta chains. To control for contamination, each cDNA library was double barcoded with a SMART-Mk sample barcode plus Illumina barcodes. TruSeq adapter sequences, together with Illumina sample barcodes, were added in two successive PCR steps. The Illumina HiSeq platform was used with custom primers to sequence TCR alpha and beta cDNA libraries. In the authors' own workflow: MiGEC processed the raw reads to extract unique molecular identifiers, while MiXCR was used to determine the CDR3 positions. For each individual, recombination models were inferred using an EM algorithm with the repgenHMM and IGoR tools. Shared clonotypes were analyzed with the tcR package in R, and sharing was normalized by the product of cloneset sizes. Out-of-frame nonproductive sequences were analyzed to study raw recombination free of thymic and clonal selection effects. TCRdb reran the public reads through fastp at Q25 and MiXCR, keeping productive beta chains. Rows merge per CDR3 protein into single entries with the most common DNA and genes. The V and J calls here are based on TCRdb, not the publication. In this sample the table shows approximately 700,000 distinct CDR3 sequences, around 6% of which occur a single time. In total, the top ten clones hold around 2% of the sample.

Every donor in the study was a healthy Caucasian. The researchers also sequenced three unrelated adults who were not twins: a male aged 18 to 30, a male aged 50 to 60, and a female aged 50 to 60. Using Miltenyi CD45RO+ enrichment and human naive T-cell isolation kits, memory (CD45RO+) and naive T cells were isolated from PBMC. Study-level results and caveats: Abundant cord blood beta clonotypes had fewer insertions, young adult naive repertoires showed a similar but weaker trend, and memory repertoires showed no such trend. Conclusions relied on cross-sectional statistical analysis, since the same donors could not be followed over many years. In beta out-of-frame sequences, excess twin sharing was weaker, because having fewer shared sequences lowered the signal-to-noise ratio. Invariant T cells such as MAIT and iNKT could partly confound zero-insertion analyses, although diverse VJ usage argued against such confounding for most clonotypes. In monozygotic twins, out-of-frame TCR alpha sharing was systematically underestimated by recombination models, although the models agreed with sharing between unrelated individuals. Out-of-frame TCR alpha sequences shared between twins showed an excess of low generation-probability sequences compared with coincidental sharing between unrelated individuals.

The specimen sequenced was naive T cells sorted from blood. The sample's cell subset or site label, in plain terms: cells isolated with a human naive T-cell isolation kit. This TCR came from a man between 18 and 29 years old in good health. Rearrangement joined TRBV20-1 to TRBJ2-5, with the D gene not clear enough to name. In nucleotide form, the sequence is TGCAGTGCACCCGGTCCGGAGACCCAGTACTTC. It translates as CSAPGPETQYF.